Described below is a single TCR beta chain sequence and its context. Its target is unknown. V trimming: 7 bases; J trimming: 4 bases; junction bases outside the gene matches: 10. Germline CDR1 and CDR2: SQVTM and ANQGSEA. CDR3 length: 15 residues. The source of the sample is a study of blood T cells in healthy people across ages. Then a second PCR, running roughly 6 to 12 cycles, was carried out with a sample-barcoded 5' primer and a J-beta primer mix. TCRdb redid the calling of the 5' RACE reads with MiXCR, one entry per CDR3 protein. This sample has fewer than 900,000 distinct CDR3 sequences, with over 45% found just once. General study findings and limits: In the absence of known donor CMV status, changes in expanded clonotypes were possibly confounded.

V usage is TRBV29-1 and J usage is TRBJ2-3, with TRBD2 identical over 11 bases. This clonotype was obtained from a woman aged 60-70 years in good health. Sequenced material: blood. The CDR3 loop reads CSAATSGKGADTQYF. CDR3 nucleotides: TGCAGCGCTGCGACTAGCGGGAAAGGGGCAGATACGCAGTATTTT.